This entry is about one T cell receptor (beta chain). What it recognizes is unknown. The data are from a study of shared clonotypes between healthy human individuals. TCRdb keeps only in-frame clones here, not all; method: immunoSEQ multiplex PCR. The table has a few million clones, 90% to 95% seen once; the top ten hold around 0.4%. Study observations and caveats: What naive subsets generally showed was a larger estimated richness than memory subsets showed.

The CDR3 is made up of 14 amino acids. V shed 1 base and J 9 bases; nucleotides not matched to a gene: 2. CDR1 and CDR2 from the germline V gene are SGHRS and YFSETQ. The chain has TRBV5-1 and TRBJ2-1, with 12 nucleotides matching TRBD2. The specimen was naive CD4+ T cells from PBMCs. Specified subset: CD45RA+ positively selected. The TCR comes from a man aged 18 to 30 in good health. Some clones in this sample may be carry-over from other donors' samples. The CDR3 sequence: CASSLRLAGVEQFF. CDR3 DNA: TGCGCCAGCAGCTTGAGACTAGCGGGAGTTGAGCAGTTCTTC.